The entry that follows covers one T cell receptor beta chain sequence. RNA, at roughly 0.45 to 1 ug, was reverse transcribed with random hexamers. The authors amplified TCR beta CDR3 across 54 Vbeta and 13 Jbeta using immunoSEQ multiplex PCR. Each CDR3 protein is one row after TCRdb ran MiXCR on the immunoSEQ multiplex PCR reads. The sample holds 84,000 or so distinct CDR3 sequences; 90% to 97% are singletons and the top ten take more than 0.35%. The data derive from a study of CD8 T cells in Susac syndrome. Study-wide context: Sequencing included Susac syndrome patients, over five of them with active disease and roughly eight in remission.

The CDR3 extends over 13 amino acids. Germline lookup yields CDR1 LGHNA and CDR2 YSLEER. V lost 1 base and J lost 8, with 9 bases in between. This receptor was obtained from a human donor with Susac syndrome. What was sequenced was CD8+ T cells from PBMCs. The V call is TRBV4-3, the J call TRBJ2-1; D is unresolved. This chain's CDR3 is CASSQGLIDEQFF. The CDR3 coding sequence is TGCGCCAGCAGCCAAGGCCTCATAGATGAGCAGTTCTTC.